The source of this T cell receptor beta chain is a study of a mutant IDH1 vaccine in newly diagnosed glioma. Turning to the study itself: Each patient was administered eight vaccinations, scheduled in weeks 1, 3, 5, 7, 11, 15, 19 and 23. The earlier regimen, radiotherapy, temozolomide, or both, was most often both.

The assay was immunoSEQ multiplex PCR, and TCRdb's table has in-frame clones only and misses some. This sample has 58,000 or so clones, with 85% to 90% found just once. Note on this clone: Its antigen is unknown.

The sample's time point: week 23, last vaccination. Topical imiquimod was applied with each vaccine dose, which held 300 ug of mutant IDH1 20-mer peptide. CDR3 length: 18 residues. CDR1 and CDR2 from the germline V gene are LNHDA and SQIVND (reference sequence). With 10 bases clipped from V and 0 bases from J, the junction kept 18 bases outside the gene matches. This chain connects TRBV19 to TRBJ2-4, with 7 bases aligning to TRBD1. The starting material was PBMCs, obtained from a glioma patient whose treatment included an IDH1 peptide vaccine. The clonotype comes from a middle-aged man with glioma. CDR3 region: CATKLRTGDGLAKNIQYF. The CDR3, as DNA: TGTGCCACTAAACTTCGTACAGGGGACGGACTAGCCAAAAACATTCAGTACTTC.